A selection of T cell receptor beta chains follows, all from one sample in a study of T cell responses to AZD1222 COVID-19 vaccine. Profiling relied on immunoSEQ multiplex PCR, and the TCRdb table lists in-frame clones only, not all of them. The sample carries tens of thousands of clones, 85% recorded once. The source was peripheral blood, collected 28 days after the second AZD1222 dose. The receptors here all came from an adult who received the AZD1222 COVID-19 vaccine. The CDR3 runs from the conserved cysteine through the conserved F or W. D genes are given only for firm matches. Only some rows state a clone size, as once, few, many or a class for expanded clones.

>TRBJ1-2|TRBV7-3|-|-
CASSPHAGAEGYTF
TGTGCCAGCAGCCCCCACGCCGGGGCGGAGGGCTACACCTTC
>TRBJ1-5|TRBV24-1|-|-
CATSDPLGGEGPQHF
TGTGCCACCAGTGATCCCTTGGGGGGGGAAGGGCCCCAGCATTTT
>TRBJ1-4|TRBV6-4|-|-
CASSQGQGIGTNEKLFF
TGTGCCAGCAGTCAAGGGCAGGGTATAGGAACTAATGAAAAACTGTTTTTT
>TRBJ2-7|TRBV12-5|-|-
CASGLVGEQYF
TGTGCTAGTGGTTTGGTAGGCGAGCAGTACTTC
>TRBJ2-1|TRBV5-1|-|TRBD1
CASSLQGVAYNEQFF
TGCGCCAGCAGTTTACAGGGGGTCGCCTACAATGAGCAGTTCTTC
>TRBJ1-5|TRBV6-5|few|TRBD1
CASSRQGMSNQPQHF
TGTGCCAGCAGTCGACAGGGGATGAGCAATCAGCCCCAGCATTTT
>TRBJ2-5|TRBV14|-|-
CASSQDLGAETQYF
TGTGCCAGCAGCCAAGATCTAGGGGCTGAGACCCAGTACTTC
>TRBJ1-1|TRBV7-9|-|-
CASSPVDRGTEAFF
TGTGCCAGCAGCCCGGTGGACAGAGGCACTGAAGCTTTCTTT
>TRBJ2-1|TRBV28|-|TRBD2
CASSWTSDLSSYNEQFF
TGTGCCAGCAGTTGGACTAGCGATTTGAGCTCCTACAATGAGCAGTTCTTC
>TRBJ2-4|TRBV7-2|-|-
CASSLALGTKNIQYF
TGTGCCAGCAGCTTAGCGTTAGGGACCAAAAACATTCAGTACTTC
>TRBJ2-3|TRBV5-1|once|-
CASSARDGTDTQYF
TGCGCCAGCAGCGCAAGGGACGGCACAGATACGCAGTATTTT
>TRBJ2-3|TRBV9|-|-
CASSPIGTDTQYF
TGTGCCAGCAGCCCAATAGGGACAGATACGCAGTATTTT
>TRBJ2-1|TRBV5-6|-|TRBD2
CASSLGGRSGEQFF
TGTGCCAGCAGCTTGGGCGGGAGATCTGGGGAGCAGTTCTTC
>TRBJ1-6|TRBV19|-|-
CASSIVIRGSPLHF
TGTGCCAGTAGTATCGTTATCAGGGGTTCACCCCTCCACTTT
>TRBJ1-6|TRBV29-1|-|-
CSAQMNRDSPLHF
TGCAGCGCTCAAATGAACCGCGATTCACCCCTCCACTTT
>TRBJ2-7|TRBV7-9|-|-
CASSLLAAEQYF
TGTGCCAGCAGCTTACTGGCGGCCGAGCAGTACTTC
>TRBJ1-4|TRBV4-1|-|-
CASSQELRGATNEKLFF
TGCGCCAGCAGCCAAGAGTTGAGGGGTGCAACTAATGAAAAACTGTTTTTT
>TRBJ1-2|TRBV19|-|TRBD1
CASSRQGFYGYTF
TGTGCCAGTAGCCGACAGGGGTTTTATGGCTACACCTTC
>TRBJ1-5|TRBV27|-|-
CASSLEERTPQHF
TGTGCCAGCAGTTTAGAAGAAAGAACGCCCCAGCATTTT
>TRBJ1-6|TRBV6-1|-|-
CASSDRGLRTSNSPLHF
TGTGCCAGCAGTGATAGAGGGCTTAGAACGTCTAATTCACCCCTCCACTTT
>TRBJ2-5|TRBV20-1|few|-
CSASHDIEETQYF
TGCAGTGCTAGTCACGACATTGAAGAGACCCAGTACTTC
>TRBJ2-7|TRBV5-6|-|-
CASSLRPSSYEQYF
TGTGCCAGCAGCTTGCGGCCGAGCTCCTACGAGCAGTACTTC
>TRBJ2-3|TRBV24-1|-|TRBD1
CATSDPNDRVSRDTQYF
TGTGCCACCAGTGACCCTAACGACAGGGTTTCCCGAGATACGCAGTATTTT